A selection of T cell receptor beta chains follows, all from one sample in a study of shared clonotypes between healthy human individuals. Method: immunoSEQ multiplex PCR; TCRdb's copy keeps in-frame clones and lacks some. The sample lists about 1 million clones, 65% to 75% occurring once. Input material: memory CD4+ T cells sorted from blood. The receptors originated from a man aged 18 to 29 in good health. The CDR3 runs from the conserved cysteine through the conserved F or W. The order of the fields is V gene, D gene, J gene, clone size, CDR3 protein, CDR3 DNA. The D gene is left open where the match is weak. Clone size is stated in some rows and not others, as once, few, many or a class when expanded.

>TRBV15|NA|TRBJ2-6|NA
CATSRAGGLSGANVLTF
TGTGCCACCAGCAGAGCTGGGGGGCTCTCTGGGGCCAACGTCCTGACTTTC
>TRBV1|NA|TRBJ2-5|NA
CTSSQPPGLAGQETQYF
TGCACCAGCAGCCAGCCTCCGGGACTAGCGGGGCAAGAGACCCAGTACTTC
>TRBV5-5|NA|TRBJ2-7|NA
CASSATPLVTYEQYF
TGTGCCAGCAGCGCGACACCATTAGTGACCTACGAGCAGTACTTC
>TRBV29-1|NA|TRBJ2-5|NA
CSVVQETQYF
TGCAGCGTTGTCCAAGAGACCCAGTACTTC
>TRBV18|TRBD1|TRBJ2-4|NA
CASSRQGAGNIQYF
TGTGCCAGCTCACGACAGGGGGCTGGAAACATTCAGTACTTC
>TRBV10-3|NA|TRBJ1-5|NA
CAISDRAEQPQHF
TGTGCCATCAGTGACAGGGCCGAGCAGCCCCAGCATTTT
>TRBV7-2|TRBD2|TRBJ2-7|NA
CASSFGGRAYEQYF
TGTGCCAGCAGCTTCGGCGGGAGGGCCTACGAGCAGTACTTC
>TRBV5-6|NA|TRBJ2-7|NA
CASSYAGYEQYF
TGTGCCAGCAGCTATGCAGGTTACGAGCAGTACTTC
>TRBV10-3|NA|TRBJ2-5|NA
CAISGLTRETQYF
TGTGCCATCAGTGGACTGACTCGAGAGACCCAGTACTTC
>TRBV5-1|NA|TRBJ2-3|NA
CASSLDRATDTQYF
TGCGCCAGCAGCTTGGACAGGGCCACAGATACGCAGTATTTT
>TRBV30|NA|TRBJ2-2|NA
CAVGSANTGELFF
TGTGCCGTGGGATCCGCGAACACCGGGGAGCTGTTTTTT
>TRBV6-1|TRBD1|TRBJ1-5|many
CASSPDRGFQPQHF
TGTGCCAGCAGTCCAGACAGGGGCTTTCAGCCCCAGCATTTT
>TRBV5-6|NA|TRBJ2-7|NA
CASSNYKSSYEQYF
TGTGCCAGCAGTAATTATAAGTCCTCCTACGAGCAGTACTTC
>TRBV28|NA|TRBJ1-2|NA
CASSSQTGEGGYTF
TGTGCCAGCAGTTCGCAAACAGGAGAAGGGGGCTACACCTTC
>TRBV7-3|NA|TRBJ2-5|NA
CASSLNGAGETQYF
TGTGCCAGCAGCTTAAACGGGGCTGGAGAGACCCAGTACTTC
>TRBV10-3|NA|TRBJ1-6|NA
CAISEFPRDSPLHF
TGTGCCATCAGTGAGTTCCCCAGGGATTCACCCCTCCACTTT
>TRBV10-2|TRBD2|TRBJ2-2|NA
CASSGTSGGNTGELFF
TGCGCCAGCAGCGGGACTAGCGGGGGGAACACCGGGGAGCTGTTTTTT
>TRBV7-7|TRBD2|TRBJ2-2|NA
CASSSFGGANTGELFF
TGTGCTAGCAGCTCCTTTGGGGGGGCGAACACCGGGGAGCTGTTTTTT
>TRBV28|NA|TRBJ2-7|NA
CASSFGGTYEQYF
TGTGCCAGCAGTTTTGGCGGAACCTACGAGCAGTACTTC
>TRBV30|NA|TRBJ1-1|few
CAWSSRGTEAFF
TGTGCCTGGAGTTCCAGGGGAACTGAAGCTTTCTTT
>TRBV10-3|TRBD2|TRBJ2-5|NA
CAIALLAEETQYF
TGTGCCATCGCTCTTCTAGCGGAAGAGACCCAGTACTTC
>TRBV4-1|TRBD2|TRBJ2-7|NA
CASSQPTSGAYEQYF
TGCGCCAGCAGCCAACCGACTAGCGGGGCCTACGAGCAGTACTTC
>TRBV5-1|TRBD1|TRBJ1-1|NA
CASSPGQAGNTEAFF
TGCGCCAGCAGCCCAGGACAGGCGGGGAACACTGAAGCTTTCTTT
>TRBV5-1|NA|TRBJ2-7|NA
CASSLTDFTYEQYF
TGCGCCAGCAGCTTGACAGATTTCACCTACGAGCAGTACTTC
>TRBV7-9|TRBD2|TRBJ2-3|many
CAVGKRGAGDTQYF
TGTGCCGTAGGGAAGCGGGGGGCGGGAGATACGCAGTATTTT
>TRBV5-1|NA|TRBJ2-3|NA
CASSLDSRVGTDTQYF
TGCGCCAGCAGCTTGGATTCCAGGGTTGGCACAGATACGCAGTATTTT
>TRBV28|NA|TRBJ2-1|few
CASSSAGGRGYNEQFF
TGTGCCAGCAGTTCCGCCGGGGGTAGGGGCTACAATGAGCAGTTCTTC
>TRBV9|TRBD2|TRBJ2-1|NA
CASSPLAGGPGHEQFF
TGTGCCAGCAGCCCCCTAGCGGGAGGGCCCGGTCACGAGCAGTTCTTC
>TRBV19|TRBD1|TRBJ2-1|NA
CASSIRTPGQGVNEQFF
TGTGCCAGTAGTATTCGGACCCCGGGACAGGGAGTAAATGAGCAGTTCTTC
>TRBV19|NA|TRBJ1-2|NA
CASTLTGYGYTF
TGTGCCAGTACACTCACAGGGTATGGCTACACCTTC
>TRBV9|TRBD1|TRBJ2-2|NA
CASSPRTGGSPGELFF
TGTGCCAGCAGCCCACGGACAGGGGGGTCTCCCGGGGAGCTGTTTTTT
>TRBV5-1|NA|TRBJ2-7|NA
CASSLGGAGYEQYF
TGCGCCAGCAGCTTGGGAGGGGCGGGGTACGAGCAGTACTTC
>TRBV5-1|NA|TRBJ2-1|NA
CASSLAPPDEQFF
TGCGCCAGCAGCTTGGCCCCGCCAGATGAGCAGTTCTTC
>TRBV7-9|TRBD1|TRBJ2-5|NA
CASSVDRGETQYF
TGTGCCAGCAGCGTAGACAGGGGGGAGACCCAGTACTTC
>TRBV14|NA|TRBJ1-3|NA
CASSPLTRNTIYF
TGTGCCAGCAGCCCGCTAACACGAAACACCATATATTTT
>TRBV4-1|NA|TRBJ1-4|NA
CASSQGRGGEKLFF
TGCGCCAGCAGCCAAGGGAGGGGGGGTGAAAAACTGTTTTTT
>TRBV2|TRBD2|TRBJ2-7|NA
CASTQGLAGKYEQYF
TGTGCCAGCACCCAAGGACTAGCGGGCAAATACGAGCAGTACTTC
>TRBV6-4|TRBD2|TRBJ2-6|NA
CASSHSGTNVLTF
TGTGCCAGCAGCCACAGCGGGACCAACGTCCTGACTTTC
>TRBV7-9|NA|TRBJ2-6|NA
CASSRDNGGNVLTF
TGTGCCAGCAGCCGTGATAATGGAGGCAACGTCCTGACTTTC
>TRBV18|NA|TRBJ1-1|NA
CASSLSGEAFF
TGTGCCAGCTCACTTTCGGGAGAAGCTTTCTTT
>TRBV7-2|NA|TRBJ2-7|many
CASSFNYLMQYF
TGTGCCAGCAGCTTCAACTACCTGATGCAGTACTTC
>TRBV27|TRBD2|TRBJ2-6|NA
CASRGRGLAGRTSGANVLTF
TGTGCCAGCAGGGGCCGTGGGCTAGCGGGACGAACCTCTGGGGCCAACGTCCTGACTTTC
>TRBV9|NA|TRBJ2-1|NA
CASSVGQGRHNEQFF
TGTGCCAGCAGCGTAGGGCAGGGGCGCCACAATGAGCAGTTCTTC
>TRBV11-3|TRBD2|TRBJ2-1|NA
CASSLAAGVGYNEQFF
TGTGCCAGCAGCTTAGCTGCGGGGGTGGGCTACAATGAGCAGTTCTTC
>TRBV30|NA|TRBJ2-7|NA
CAWSVRWGDEQYF
TGTGCCTGGAGTGTACGGTGGGGGGACGAGCAGTACTTC
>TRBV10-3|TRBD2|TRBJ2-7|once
CAISESERGRKYF
TGTGCCATCAGTGAGTCGGAGCGGGGGCGGAAGTACTTC
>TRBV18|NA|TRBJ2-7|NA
CASSGRAGGVYEQYF
TGTGCCAGCTCAGGGAGGGCAGGGGGCGTATACGAGCAGTACTTC
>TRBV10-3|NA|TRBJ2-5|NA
CATGRPQETQYF
TGTGCCACTGGGAGACCCCAAGAGACCCAGTACTTC
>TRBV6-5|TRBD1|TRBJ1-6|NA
CASRGQGANSPLHF
TGTGCCAGCAGGGGACAGGGGGCTAATTCACCCCTCCACTTT
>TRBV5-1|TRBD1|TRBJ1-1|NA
CASSPGGTADTEAFF
TGCGCCAGCAGCCCTGGGGGGACAGCGGACACTGAAGCTTTCTTT
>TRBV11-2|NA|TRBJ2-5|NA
CASSLEQETQYF
TGTGCCAGCAGCTTAGAACAAGAGACCCAGTACTTC
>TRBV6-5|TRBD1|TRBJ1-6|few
CASRPFGTGRSPLHF
TGTGCCAGCAGGCCGTTTGGGACAGGGAGGTCACCCCTCCACTTT
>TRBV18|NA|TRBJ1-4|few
CASSLRDGERFF
TGTGCCAGCTCACTGCGGGACGGAGAAAGGTTTTTT
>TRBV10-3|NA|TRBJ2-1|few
CAISEAGKGDEQFF
TGTGCCATCAGTGAGGCAGGGAAAGGGGATGAGCAGTTCTTC
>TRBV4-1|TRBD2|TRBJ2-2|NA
CASSPGLAGADTGELFF
TGCGCCAGCAGCCCAGGACTAGCGGGAGCTGACACCGGGGAGCTGTTTTTT
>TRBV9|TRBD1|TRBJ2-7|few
CASSATGFSDEQYF
TGTGCCAGCAGCGCGACAGGGTTTTCTGACGAGCAGTACTTC
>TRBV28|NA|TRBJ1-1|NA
CASSPGRNTEAFF
TGTGCCAGCAGCCCAGGTCGGAACACTGAAGCTTTCTTT
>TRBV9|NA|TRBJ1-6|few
CASSVGDSASRPLHF
TGTGCCAGCAGCGTAGGAGACAGTGCGAGCCGGCCCCTCCACTTT
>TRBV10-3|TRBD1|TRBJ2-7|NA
CAISGGTGEYEQYF
TGTGCCATCAGTGGAGGGACAGGGGAGTACGAGCAGTACTTC